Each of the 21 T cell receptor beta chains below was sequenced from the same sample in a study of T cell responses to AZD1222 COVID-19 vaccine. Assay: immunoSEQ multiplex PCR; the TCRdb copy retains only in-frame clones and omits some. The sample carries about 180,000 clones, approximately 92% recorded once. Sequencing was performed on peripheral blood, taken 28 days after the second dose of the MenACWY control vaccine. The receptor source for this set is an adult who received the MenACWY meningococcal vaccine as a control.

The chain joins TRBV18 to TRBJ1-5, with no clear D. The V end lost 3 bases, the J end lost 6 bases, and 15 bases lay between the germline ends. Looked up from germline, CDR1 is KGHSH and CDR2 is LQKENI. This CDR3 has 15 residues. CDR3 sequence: CASSPGRVPGQPQHF. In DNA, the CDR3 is TGTGCCAGCTCACCCGGACGGGTTCCGGGTCAGCCCCAGCATTTT.

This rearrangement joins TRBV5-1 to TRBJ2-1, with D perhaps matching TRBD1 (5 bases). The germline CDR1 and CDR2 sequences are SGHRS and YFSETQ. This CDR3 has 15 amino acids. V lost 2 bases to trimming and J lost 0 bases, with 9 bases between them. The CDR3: CASSLGVSSYNEQFF. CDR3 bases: TGCGCCAGCAGCTTAGGGGTGAGCTCCTACAATGAGCAGTTCTTC.

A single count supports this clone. The CDR3 loop is CASSQARATNEKLFF. DNA for the CDR3: TGTGCCAGCTCCCAAGCCAGGGCAACTAATGAAAAACTGTTTTTT. This chain uses TRBV18 with TRBJ1-4; TRBD1 might be the D (5 bases). CDR1 and CDR2 from the germline V gene are KGHSH and LQKENI. V was shortened by 6 bases and J by 0 bases, with 11 bases between the two germline ends. The CDR3 spans 15 residues.

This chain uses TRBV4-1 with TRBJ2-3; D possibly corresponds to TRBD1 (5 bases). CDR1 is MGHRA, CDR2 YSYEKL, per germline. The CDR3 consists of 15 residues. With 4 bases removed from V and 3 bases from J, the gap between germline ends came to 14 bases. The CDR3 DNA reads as TGCGCCAGCAGCCCCCGCAACGCAGGGACAGATACGCAGTATTTT. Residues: CASSPRNAGTDTQYF.

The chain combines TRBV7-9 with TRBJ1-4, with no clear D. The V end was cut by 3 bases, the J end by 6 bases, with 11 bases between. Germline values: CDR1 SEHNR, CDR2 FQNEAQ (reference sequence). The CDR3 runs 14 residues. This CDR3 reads CASSLVATHEKLFF. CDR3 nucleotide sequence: TGTGCCAGCAGCTTGGTTGCCACCCATGAAAAACTGTTTTTT.

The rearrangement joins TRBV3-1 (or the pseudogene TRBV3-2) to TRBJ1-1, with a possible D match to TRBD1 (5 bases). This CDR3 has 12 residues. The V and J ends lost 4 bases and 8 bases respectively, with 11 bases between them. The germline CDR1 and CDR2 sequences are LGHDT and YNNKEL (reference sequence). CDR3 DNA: TGTGCCAGCAGCCTGGGGACCGGCGAAGCTTTCTTT. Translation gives CASSLGTGEAFF.

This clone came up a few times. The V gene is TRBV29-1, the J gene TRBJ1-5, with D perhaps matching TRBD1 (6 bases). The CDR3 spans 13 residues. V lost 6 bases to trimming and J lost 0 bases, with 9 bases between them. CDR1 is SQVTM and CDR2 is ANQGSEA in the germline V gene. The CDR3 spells CSVRQDSNQPQHF. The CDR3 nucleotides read TGCAGCGTGCGACAGGATAGCAATCAGCCCCAGCATTTT. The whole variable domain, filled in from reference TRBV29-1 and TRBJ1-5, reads SAVISQKPSRDICQRGTSLTIQCQVDSQVTMMFWYRQQPGQSLTLIATANQGSEATYESGFVIDKFPISRPNLTFSTLTVSNMSPEDSSIYLCSVRQDSNQPQHFGDGTRLSIL.

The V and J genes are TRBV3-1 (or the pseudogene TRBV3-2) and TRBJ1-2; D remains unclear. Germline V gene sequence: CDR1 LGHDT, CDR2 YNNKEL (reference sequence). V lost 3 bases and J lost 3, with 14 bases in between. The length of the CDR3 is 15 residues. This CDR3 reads CASSQGGGNYYGYTF. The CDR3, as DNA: TGTGCCAGCAGCCAGGGAGGCGGGAACTACTATGGCTACACCTTC.

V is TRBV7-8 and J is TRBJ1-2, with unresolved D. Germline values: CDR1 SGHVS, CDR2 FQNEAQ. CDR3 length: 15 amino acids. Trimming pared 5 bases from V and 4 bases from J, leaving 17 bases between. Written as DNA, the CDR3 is TGTGCCAGCAGCACGCCGGGGAAGAGCCTCTATGGCTACACCTTC. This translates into CASSTPGKSLYGYTF.

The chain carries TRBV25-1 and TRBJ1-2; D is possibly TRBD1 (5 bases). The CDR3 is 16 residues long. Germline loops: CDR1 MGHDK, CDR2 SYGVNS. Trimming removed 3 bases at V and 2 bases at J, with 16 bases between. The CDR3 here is CASSEGLNPLNYGYTF. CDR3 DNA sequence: TGTGCCAGCAGTGAGGGACTCAACCCTTTAAACTATGGCTACACCTTC.

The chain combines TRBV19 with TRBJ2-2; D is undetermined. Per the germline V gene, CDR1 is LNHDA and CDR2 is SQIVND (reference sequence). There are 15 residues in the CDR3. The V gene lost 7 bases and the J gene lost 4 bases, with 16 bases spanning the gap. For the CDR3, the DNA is TGTGCCAGTACCATTCTAAGGGCAAGCACCGGGGAGCTGTTTTTT. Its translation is CASTILRASTGELFF. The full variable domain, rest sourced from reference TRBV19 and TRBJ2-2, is DGGITQSPKYLFRKEGQNVTLSCEQNLNHDAMYWYRQDPGQGLRLIYYSQIVNDFQKGDIAEGYSVSREKKESFPLTVTSAQKNPTAFYLCASTILRASTGELFFGEGSRLTVL.

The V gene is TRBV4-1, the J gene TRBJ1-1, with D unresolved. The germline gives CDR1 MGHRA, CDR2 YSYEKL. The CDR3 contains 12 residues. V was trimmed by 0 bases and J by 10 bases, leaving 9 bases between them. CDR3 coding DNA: TGCGCCAGCAGCCAAGAGGGATTGGGAGCTTTCTTT. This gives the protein CASSQEGLGAFF.

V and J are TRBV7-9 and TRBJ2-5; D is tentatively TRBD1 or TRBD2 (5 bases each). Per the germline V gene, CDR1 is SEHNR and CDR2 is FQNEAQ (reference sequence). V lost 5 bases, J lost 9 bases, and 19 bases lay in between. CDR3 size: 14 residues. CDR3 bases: TGTGCCAGCAGCGCGTCCACAGGATTGGGGGCCCAGTACTTC. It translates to CASSASTGLGAQYF.

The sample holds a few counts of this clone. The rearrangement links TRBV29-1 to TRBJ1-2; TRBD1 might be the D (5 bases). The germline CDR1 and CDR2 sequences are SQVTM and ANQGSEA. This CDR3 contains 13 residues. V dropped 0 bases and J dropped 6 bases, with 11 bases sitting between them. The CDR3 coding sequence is TGCAGCGTTGAAGAGGTCAGGGTTCATGGCTACACCTTC. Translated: CSVEEVRVHGYTF. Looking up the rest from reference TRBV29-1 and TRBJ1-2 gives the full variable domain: SAVISQKPSRDICQRGTSLTIQCQVDSQVTMMFWYRQQPGQSLTLIATANQGSEATYESGFVIDKFPISRPNLTFSTLTVSNMSPEDSSIYLCSVEEVRVHGYTFGSGTRLTVV.

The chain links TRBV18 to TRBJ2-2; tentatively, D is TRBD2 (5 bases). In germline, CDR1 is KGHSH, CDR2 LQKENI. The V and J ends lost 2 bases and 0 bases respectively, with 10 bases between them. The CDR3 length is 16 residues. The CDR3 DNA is TGTGCCAGCTCACCAATGCTAGCAGCGAACACCGGGGAGCTGTTTTTT. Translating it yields CASSPMLAANTGELFF.

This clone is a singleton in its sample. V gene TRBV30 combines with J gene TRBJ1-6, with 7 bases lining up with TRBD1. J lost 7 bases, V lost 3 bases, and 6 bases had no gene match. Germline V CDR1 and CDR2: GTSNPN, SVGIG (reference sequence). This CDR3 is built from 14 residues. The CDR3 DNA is TGTGCCTGGAGGGGAGAAGGGGGCAATTCACCCCTCCACTTT. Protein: CAWRGEGGNSPLHF.

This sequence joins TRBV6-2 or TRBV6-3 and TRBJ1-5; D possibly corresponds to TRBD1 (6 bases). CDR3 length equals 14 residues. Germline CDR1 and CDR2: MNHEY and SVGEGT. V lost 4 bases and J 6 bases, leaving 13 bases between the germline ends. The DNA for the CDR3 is TGTGCCAGCAGTTCGCCAGGGGCTGTTCAGCCCCAGCATTTT. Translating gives CASSSPGAVQPQHF.

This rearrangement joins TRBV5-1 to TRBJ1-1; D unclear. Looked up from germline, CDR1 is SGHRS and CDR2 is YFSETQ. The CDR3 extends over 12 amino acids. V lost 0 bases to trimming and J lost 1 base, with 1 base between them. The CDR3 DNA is TGCGCCAGCAGCTTGGCGAACACTGAAGCTTTCTTT. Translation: CASSLANTEAFF.

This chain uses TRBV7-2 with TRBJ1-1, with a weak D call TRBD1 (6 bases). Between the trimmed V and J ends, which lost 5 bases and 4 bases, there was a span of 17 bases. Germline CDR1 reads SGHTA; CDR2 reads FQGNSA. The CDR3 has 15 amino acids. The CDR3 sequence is CASSPTTGRGTEAFF. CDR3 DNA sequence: TGTGCCAGCAGCCCGACTACAGGGAGGGGCACTGAAGCTTTCTTT.

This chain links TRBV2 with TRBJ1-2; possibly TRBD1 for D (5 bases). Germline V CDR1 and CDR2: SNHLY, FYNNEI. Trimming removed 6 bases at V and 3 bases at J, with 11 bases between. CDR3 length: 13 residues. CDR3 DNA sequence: TGTGCCAGCAGGGTCGGGACTGACTATGGCTACACCTTC. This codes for CASRVGTDYGYTF.

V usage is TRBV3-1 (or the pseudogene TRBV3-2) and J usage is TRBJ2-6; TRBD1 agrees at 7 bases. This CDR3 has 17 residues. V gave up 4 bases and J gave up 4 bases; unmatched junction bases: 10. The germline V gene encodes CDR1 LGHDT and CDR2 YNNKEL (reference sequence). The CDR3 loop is CASSRGPTGSGANVLTF. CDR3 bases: TGTGCCAGCAGCCGGGGACCGACAGGGTCAGGGGCCAACGTCCTGACTTTC.